This T cell receptor (beta chain) was captured in a study of OX40 agonist ivuxolimab in advanced cancers. The wider study: Partial responses were observed in three patients, of whom one had hepatocellular carcinoma and two had cutaneous melanoma.

Method: immunoSEQ multiplex PCR; TCRdb's copy keeps in-frame clones and lacks some. In the table there are fewer than 85,000 clones, around nine tenths of which are singletons. CDR3 size: 14 residues. CDR1 is MNHEY and CDR2 is SMNVEV in the germline V gene (reference sequence). Trimming stripped 8 bases from V and 1 base from J, with 12 bases between. A note on this clone: Its antigen is undetermined.

General study points: At doses 0.1 to 3.0 mg/kg, CD4+ and CD8+ clones expanded.

The rearrangement links TRBV27 to TRBJ2-1; a weak D match, TRBD1 (5 bases). Sample: CD4+ or CD8+ T cells sorted from blood, taken in a trial of the OX40 agonist ivuxolimab. This sequence was found in an adult with an advanced solid tumor such as melanoma, head and neck, liver or kidney cancer. CDR3 bases: TGTGCCAGCGCATCAACAGGTTCCTACAATGAGCAGTTCTTC. This translates into CASASTGSYNEQFF.